This passage covers 30 T cell receptor beta chains from one sample sequenced in a study of lymphopenia after photon versus proton radiotherapy. Only in-frame clones appear in the TCRdb table, and some are missing; sequencing was by immunoSEQ multiplex PCR. The sample has more than 45,000 clones; under 95% are singletons. The sample in question was peripheral blood, obtained from a patient treated with photon-based radiotherapy. Receptor source: a middle-aged woman with cholangiocarcinoma.

The genes are TRBV28 and TRBJ1-4; D is ambiguous. The germline V gene encodes CDR1 MDHEN and CDR2 SYDVKM. The CDR3 is 12 amino acids. Trimming left V 3 bases short and J 11 bases short, with 10 bases between. This CDR3 reads CASSFASSKLFF. CDR3 bases: TGTGCCAGCAGTTTCGCTTCTAGTAAACTGTTTTTT.

The chain is built from TRBV28 and TRBJ1-1, with a weak D call TRBD1 (5 bases). Trimming left V 2 bases short and J 11 bases short, with 9 bases between. CDR1 and CDR2 from the germline V gene are MDHEN and SYDVKM. This CDR3 region has 11 residues. CDR3 sequence (DNA): TGTGCCAGCAGTTTACGGGGGGACGCTTTCTTT. Its translation is CASSLRGDAFF.

The CDR3, as DNA: TGTGCCAGCTCAACCCAGGGGGCCGGCACCGGGGAGCTGTTTTTT. Amino acids: CASSTQGAGTGELFF. The genes are TRBV18 and TRBJ2-2, with TRBD1 identical over 8 bases. Germline lookup yields CDR1 KGHSH and CDR2 LQKENI. CDR3 length: 15 amino acids. Losses at the gene ends were 5 bases for V and 4 bases for J; bases not matched to a gene: 6.

The chain is built from TRBV7-3 and TRBJ2-7; D is ambiguous. The CDR3 spans 15 residues. Germline V gene lookup returns CDR1 SGHTA and CDR2 FQGTGA. The V end lost 2 bases, the J end lost 0 bases, and 11 bases lay between the germline ends. In nucleotides, the CDR3 is TGTGCCAGCAGCTTAGGGTTTGGCAGCTCCTACGAGCAGTACTTC. This codes for CASSLGFGSSYEQYF.

The CDR3, as DNA: TGCGCCAGCAGCTTGGAAGGCGTCGGACTAGCGGGAGCCACCGGGGAGCTGTTTTTT. Its translation: CASSLEGVGLAGATGELFF. The rearrangement joins TRBV5-1 to TRBJ2-2, with 13 bases that match TRBD2. Germline lookup yields CDR1 SGHRS and CDR2 YFSETQ. The V and J ends lost 0 bases and 4 bases, in that order; junction bases with no gene match: 9. The CDR3 sequence is 19 residues long. The variable domain in full, completed from reference TRBV5-1 and TRBJ2-2, reads KAGVTQTPRYLIKTRGQQVTLSCSPISGHRSVSWYQQTPGQGLQFLFEYFSETQRNKGNFPGRFSGRQFSNSRSEMNVSTLELGDSALYLCASSLEGVGLAGATGELFFGEGSRLTVL.

The CDR3 spells CASKEGNYGYTF. The CDR3 DNA reads as TGTGCCAGCAAAGAGGGGAACTATGGCTACACCTTC. This chain links TRBV6-6 with TRBJ1-2, with D possibly matching TRBD1 (5 bases). The germline gives CDR1 MNHNY, CDR2 SVGAGI (reference sequence). V lost 7 bases and J lost 2, with 8 bases in between. This CDR3 is 12 amino acids long.

The V call is TRBV5-1, the J call TRBJ2-7, with D perhaps TRBD1 (6 bases). The CDR3 is 15 residues long. Trimming cost V 0 bases and J 3 bases, with 13 bases left between them. The germline gives CDR1 SGHRS, CDR2 YFSETQ. The CDR3: CASSLGQGTYYEQYF. In nucleotides, the CDR3 is TGCGCCAGCAGCTTGGGGCAGGGGACCTACTACGAGCAGTACTTC.

This rearrangement joins TRBV4-3 to TRBJ2-1, with D possibly TRBD1 on 5 matching bases. From germline, CDR1 is LGHNA and CDR2 YSLEER. V was pared by 2 bases and J by 7 bases, with 9 bases between. The CDR3 is 13 residues long. As DNA, the CDR3 is TGCGCCAGCAGCCAAAAGGGGATGAATGAGCAGTTCTTC. As protein: CASSQKGMNEQFF.

V gene TRBV19 combines with J gene TRBJ1-1; no definite D call. From germline, CDR1 is LNHDA and CDR2 SQIVND (reference sequence). V lost 3 bases and J lost 1, with 9 bases in between. The CDR3 is made up of 14 amino acids. CDR3 bases: TGTGCCAGTAGTATCTGGGCAGAGAACACTGAAGCTTTCTTT. Its translation: CASSIWAENTEAFF.

The gene calls are TRBV28 and TRBJ1-5; perhaps TRBD1 as D (6 bases). The CDR3 is made up of 16 amino acids. From germline, CDR1 is MDHEN and CDR2 SYDVKM. The ends were cut back, 5 bases at V and 0 bases at J, with 14 bases in the middle. CDR3 protein: CASSQQGGYSNQPQHF. CDR3 nucleotides: TGTGCCAGCAGTCAACAGGGAGGTTATAGCAATCAGCCCCAGCATTTT. The variable domain in full, completed from reference TRBV28 and TRBJ1-5, reads DVKVTQSSRYLVKRTGEKVFLECVQDMDHENMFWYRQDPGLGLRLIYFSYDVKMKEKGDIPEGYSVSREKKERFSLILESASTNQTSMYLCASSQQGGYSNQPQHFGDGTRLSIL.

The rearrangement uses TRBV4-1 and TRBJ2-3; D is unclear. From germline, CDR1 is MGHRA and CDR2 YSYEKL. The CDR3 covers 19 residues. Trimming pared 4 bases from V and 2 bases from J, leaving 25 bases between. As DNA, the CDR3 is TGCGCCAGCAGCCCGCTCTCTGTATGGCCTATCCCTGTCACAGATACGCAGTATTTT. Protein sequence: CASSPLSVWPIPVTDTQYF.

J is TRBJ1-1 and V is TRBV7-3; D gene uncertain. The germline CDR1 and CDR2 sequences are SGHTA and FQGTGA. With 2 bases removed from V and 4 bases from J, the gap between germline ends came to 11 bases. The CDR3 covers 14 residues. For the CDR3, the DNA is TGTGCCAGCAGCTTAGCGGCGGGAACCACTGAAGCTTTCTTT. It encodes CASSLAAGTTEAFF.

V and J are TRBV27 and TRBJ2-7; the D is unclear. Between the trimmed V and J ends, which lost 0 bases and 2 bases, there was a span of 11 bases. CDR3 length: 15 residues. Germline CDR1 and CDR2: MNHEY and SMNVEV (reference sequence). CDR3 in amino acids: CASSLSGGTTYEQYF. As DNA, the CDR3 is TGTGCCAGCAGTTTATCGGGCGGAACGACCTACGAGCAGTACTTC.

The chain employs TRBV5-4 and TRBJ2-5; D may be TRBD2 (7 bases). CDR3 size: 13 residues. The germline CDR1 and CDR2 sequences are SGHNT and YYREEE (reference sequence). The V gene lost 4 bases and the J gene lost 5 bases, with 12 bases spanning the gap. CDR3 in amino acids: CASSRGAEETQYF. In DNA, the CDR3 is TGTGCCAGCAGCCGGGGGGCCGAGGAGACCCAGTACTTC.

The chain links TRBV28 to TRBJ1-4; perhaps TRBD1 as D (5 bases). This CDR3 is built from 14 residues. CDR1 and CDR2 (germline): MDHEN, SYDVKM. Trimming removed 5 bases from V and 4 bases from J, with 11 bases in between. CDR3 region: CASSLTALNEKLFF. The CDR3 bases are TGTGCCAGCAGTCTGACAGCCCTTAATGAAAAACTGTTTTTT. Using reference TRBV28 and TRBJ1-4 for the parts outside the CDR3, the full variable domain is DVKVTQSSRYLVKRTGEKVFLECVQDMDHENMFWYRQDPGLGLRLIYFSYDVKMKEKGDIPEGYSVSREKKERFSLILESASTNQTSMYLCASSLTALNEKLFFGSGTQLSVL.

The rearrangement uses TRBV5-1 and TRBJ2-3; D uncertain. Trimming removed 0 bases from V and 6 bases from J, with 2 bases in between. This CDR3 contains 11 residues. Per the germline V gene, CDR1 is SGHRS and CDR2 is YFSETQ. The CDR3 is CASSLGDTQYF. The CDR3 nucleotides are TGCGCCAGCAGCTTGGGTGATACGCAGTATTTT.

Turning to this clone: The junction differs from germline at one of its ends, possibly a read error. V is TRBV7-7 and J is TRBJ2-7, with TRBD1 identical over 9 bases. This CDR3 is 13 amino acids long. Germline CDR1 is SSHAT and CDR2 is FNYEAQ (reference sequence). CDR3 coding DNA: TGTGCTAGCAGCTTGGACAGGGGCCTCGAGCAGTACTTC. Protein sequence: CASSLDRGLEQYF.

The V call is TRBV2, the J call TRBJ2-3; D unclear. Per the germline V gene, CDR1 is SNHLY and CDR2 is FYNNEI. CDR3 length equals 13 residues. Trimming removed 6 bases at V and 3 bases at J, with 10 bases between. CDR3 nucleotide sequence: TGTGCCAGCAGGCTCCTGGTGACAGATACGCAGTATTTT. The encoded protein is CASRLLVTDTQYF.

The chain uses TRBV7-8 and TRBJ1-5; D might be TRBD1 (5 bases). Trimming cost V 3 bases and J 2 bases, with 11 bases left between them. Germline CDR1 reads SGHVS; CDR2 reads FQNEAQ. This CDR3 is 15 amino acids long. The CDR3 nucleotides read TGTGCCAGCAGCTTTCGGGGGATCGGCAATCAGCCCCAGCATTTT. Residues: CASSFRGIGNQPQHF.

This chain connects TRBV6-4 to TRBJ2-1; 8 nucleotides align to TRBD2. Germline CDR1 MRHNA, CDR2 SNTAGT. The junction had 9 bases not matched to a gene; V was cut back by 8 bases and J by 0 bases. The CDR3 covers 16 residues. The CDR3 loop is CASSLGSGSSYNEQFF. DNA for the CDR3: TGTGCCAGCTCCCTTGGCAGCGGGAGCTCCTACAATGAGCAGTTCTTC.

The J gene is TRBJ1-1, the V gene TRBV7-3; no definite D call. Trimming removed 0 bases from V and 5 bases from J, with 7 bases in between. CDR3 length: 13 residues. Germline V lookup: CDR1 SGHTA, CDR2 FQGTGA. CDR3 nucleotide sequence: TGTGCCAGCAGCTTAACGACCAGGACTGAAGCTTTCTTT. This encodes CASSLTTRTEAFF. Based on the CDR3 plus reference TRBV7-3 and TRBJ1-1, the full variable domain is GAGVSQTPSNKVTEKGKYVELRCDPISGHTALYWYRQSLGQGPEFLIYFQGTGAADDSGLPNDRFFAVRPEGSVSTLKIQRTERGDSAVYLCASSLTTRTEAFFGQGTRLTVV.

The rearrangement joins TRBV16 to TRBJ2-7, with D perhaps matching TRBD1 (5 bases). The V gene lost 2 bases and the J gene lost 3 bases, with 11 bases spanning the gap. The CDR3 runs 14 residues. CDR1 is KGHSY and CDR2 is FQNENV in the germline V gene. The CDR3 here is CASSQAGFDYEQYF. CDR3 bases: TGTGCCAGCAGCCAAGCAGGGTTTGACTACGAGCAGTACTTC.

CDR3 bases: TGTGCCAGCAGCCCAGAGGTACGGAGCTCTGGAAACACCATATATTTT. Amino acids: CASSPEVRSSGNTIYF. The chain joins TRBV7-9 to TRBJ1-3; no clear D gene. The germline gives CDR1 SEHNR, CDR2 FQNEAQ (reference sequence). CDR3 length: 16 amino acids. V lost 5 bases, J lost 0 bases, and 14 bases lay in between.

The CDR3 spells CSVDEGERYGYTF. The CDR3 coding sequence is TGCAGCGTTGATGAAGGGGAGAGGTATGGCTACACCTTC. The chain has TRBV29-1 and TRBJ1-2, with D perhaps TRBD1 (5 bases). Between the trimmed V and J ends, which lost 3 bases and 5 bases, there was a span of 13 bases. The CDR3 is 13 residues long. Germline CDR1 reads SQVTM; CDR2 reads ANQGSEA.

V gene TRBV19 combines with J gene TRBJ2-7, with D possibly being TRBD1 (5 bases). V lost 5 bases and J 4 bases, leaving 12 bases between the germline ends. This CDR3 is 13 amino acids long. Per the germline V gene, CDR1 is LNHDA and CDR2 is SQIVND (reference sequence). The CDR3: CASSPDRSYEQYF. CDR3 coding DNA: TGTGCCAGTAGTCCCGACAGATCGTACGAGCAGTACTTC.

The chain uses TRBV11-2 and TRBJ1-2; D ambiguous. Germline loops: CDR1 SGHAT, CDR2 FQNNGV. Trimming removed 0 bases at V and 6 bases at J, with 8 bases between. The CDR3 is 13 residues long. The CDR3 DNA reads TGTGCCAGCAGCTTAGACCTTGTGAATGGCTACACCTTC. It yields the protein CASSLDLVNGYTF. Full variable domain (missing parts from reference TRBV11-2 and TRBJ1-2): EAGVAQSPRYKIIEKRQSVAFWCNPISGHATLYWYQQILGQGPKLLIQFQNNGVVDDSQLPKDRFSAERLKGVDSTLKIQPAKLEDSAVYLCASSLDLVNGYTFGSGTRLTVV.

The rearrangement uses TRBV19 and TRBJ1-1, with 10 bases aligning to TRBD1. CDR1 is LNHDA and CDR2 is SQIVND in the germline V gene (reference sequence). This CDR3 has 14 amino acids. Trimming removed 7 bases from V and 10 bases from J; junction bases left unmatched: 12. The chain's CDR3 is CASKDPGQGMGAFF. DNA of the CDR3: TGTGCCAGTAAAGACCCGGGACAGGGGATGGGAGCTTTCTTT. The full variable domain, completed using reference TRBV19 and TRBJ1-1, is DGGITQSPKYLFRKEGQNVTLSCEQNLNHDAMYWYRQDPGQGLRLIYYSQIVNDFQKGDIAEGYSVSREKKESFPLTVTSAQKNPTAFYLCASKDPGQGMGAFFGQGTRLTVV.

The genes are TRBV10-3 and TRBJ2-6, with a weak D call TRBD1 (5 bases). CDR3 length equals 18 residues. Germline V gene sequence: CDR1 ENHRY, CDR2 SYGVKD. Deletions cut 6 bases from V and 5 bases from J, with 23 bases between. The CDR3 nucleotides read TGTGCCATCAGCCCTATCAGGGCCAGGGCAGGTAGGGCCAACGTCCTGACTTTC. Translation: CAISPIRARAGRANVLTF.

The chain combines TRBV27 with TRBJ2-1; weak D call: TRBD2 (5 bases). V lost 5 bases and J 9 bases, leaving 17 bases between the germline ends. CDR3 length equals 14 residues. Germline CDR1 and CDR2: MNHEY and SMNVEV (reference sequence). This CDR3 reads CASSPAITRIEQFF. For the CDR3, the DNA is TGTGCCAGCAGTCCCGCCATTACTAGGATTGAGCAGTTCTTC.

The genes are TRBV7-3 and TRBJ2-2, with D hard to call. This CDR3 is built from 12 residues. V gave up 5 bases and J gave up 6 bases, with 7 bases separating them. The germline V gene has CDR1 SGHTA and CDR2 FQGTGA. DNA for the CDR3: TGTGCCAGCAGCCCCCGGTCCGGGGAGCTGTTTTTT. Translating it yields CASSPRSGELFF.